The 28 T cell receptor beta chains below come from one sample, sequenced in a study of T cell repertoires in cytomegalovirus infection. TCRdb processed the reads anew with MiXCR; each CDR3 protein has one entry. Among about 900,000 distinct CDR3 sequences, approximately 32% were seen once, and the ten largest hold roughly 12%. The antigens of these receptors remain unknown. The sample consisted of cultured CD8+ T cells from PBMCs, taken from culture after CMV antigen stimulation. Source of these receptors: a human donor in good health (CMV status not recorded). Some clones in this sample may be carry-over from other donors' samples.

The chain carries TRBV7-8 and TRBJ2-6; a possible D gene is TRBD1 (6 bases). Looked up from germline, CDR1 is SGHVS and CDR2 is FQNEAQ. The CDR3 length is 19 residues. Trimming took off 0 bases at V and 3 bases at J, with 18 bases between the two ends. The chain's CDR3 is CASSLARTEPGYGANVLTF. The CDR3 region has the DNA TGTGCCAGCAGCTTAGCTAGGACAGAGCCGGGTTATGGGGCCAACGTCCTGACTTTC.

This clonotype came up a few times. The J gene is TRBJ1-2, the V gene TRBV6-5; 8 bases align to TRBD1. The trim removed 0 bases at V and 11 bases at J, leaving 5 bases unmatched. CDR3 length: 13 amino acids. CDR1 is MNHEY and CDR2 is SVGAGI in the germline V gene. The CDR3 nucleotides are TGTGCCAGCAGTTACTCGGACAGGGCGGCGTACACCTTC. It codes for CASSYSDRAAYTF.

This clonotype was seen more than once but under ten times. This chain uses TRBV10-2 with TRBJ2-2, with D unclear. Germline V lookup: CDR1 WSHSY, CDR2 SAAADI. The germline V and J ends were trimmed by 3 bases and 9 bases, with 11 bases remaining between them. The CDR3 loop spans 13 amino acids. The CDR3 spells CASSEIGRRELFF. The CDR3 region has the DNA TGCGCCAGCAGTGAAATTGGCCGTCGGGAGCTGTTTTTT.

In this sample, this clonotype turned up many times. CDR3 protein: CASSGTGTGKKMNTEAFF. As DNA, the CDR3 is TGTGCCAGCAGCGGGACCGGGACAGGGAAGAAAATGAACACTGAAGCTTTCTTT. This chain uses TRBV7-9 with TRBJ1-1; 9 positions agree with TRBD1. V was clipped by 5 bases and J by 0 bases; unmatched bases: 13. Germline V gives CDR1 SEHNR, CDR2 FQNEAQ (reference sequence). CDR3 size: 18 residues.

The rearrangement links TRBV11-2 to TRBJ2-7, with D tentatively TRBD2 (6 bases). CDR1 is SGHAT, CDR2 FQNNGV, per germline. This CDR3 has 13 residues. Trimming took off 4 bases at V and 6 bases at J, with 13 bases between the two ends. The CDR3 DNA follows: TGTGCCAGCAGCTACGGGGGAAAAAGCGAGCAGTACGTC. Translating it yields CASSYGGKSEQYV.

This clonotype has at least ten counts. This chain joins TRBV12-3 or TRBV12-4 and TRBJ1-1; D is ambiguous. Trimming cost V 2 bases and J 4 bases, with 11 bases left between them. The CDR3 contains 14 residues. The chain's CDR3 is CASSLPGSITEAFF. For the CDR3, the DNA is TGTGCCAGCAGTTTACCGGGATCGATCACTGAAGCTTTCTTT.

This clonotype was picked up many times. The chain couples TRBV6-5 to TRBJ2-1; D not resolved. This CDR3 has 13 residues. Per germline, CDR1 MNHEY and CDR2 SVGAGI. V was cut by 2 bases and J by 10 bases, with 12 bases left in between. This CDR3 reads CASSYGRPLEQFF. In nucleotides, the CDR3 is TGTGCCAGCAGTTACGGGCGGCCCCTAGAGCAGTTCTTC.

Remarks on this clonotype: The junction and the germline gene differ at one end; a read error may be behind it. J is TRBJ2-3 and V is TRBV18, with 7 bases identical to TRBD2. Germline CDR1 is KGHSH and CDR2 is LQKENI. The CDR3 contains 14 residues. The DNA of the CDR3 is TGTGCCGGCTCACCACCGATCGGGGAGGGTACGCAGTATTTT. Amino acids: CAGSPPIGEGTQYF.

This clonotype was detected a few times. This rearrangement joins TRBV5-1 to TRBJ2-1, with 13 nucleotides matching TRBD2. Germline CDR1 SGHRS, CDR2 YFSETQ. The CDR3 covers 16 residues. V trimming: 3 bases; J trimming: 7 bases; junction bases outside the gene matches: 7. This CDR3 is CASSSTSGGARNEQFF. CDR3 DNA sequence: TGCGCCAGCAGCTCCACTAGCGGGGGGGCCAGAAATGAGCAGTTCTTC.

There are many counts of this clonotype. The V gene is TRBV6-5, the J gene TRBJ1-2; D gene unclear. The V and J ends lost 0 bases and 7 bases respectively, with 9 bases between them. The CDR3 consists of 13 residues. Germline-derived CDR1 and CDR2 are MNHEY and SVGAGI. The chain's CDR3 is CASSYSRVGGYTF. In nucleotides, the CDR3 is TGTGCCAGCAGTTACTCCAGAGTCGGTGGCTACACCTTC.

There are a few counts of this clonotype. The chain couples TRBV10-3 to TRBJ2-7; TRBD1 is a possible D gene (6 bases). The CDR3 covers 14 residues. Germline V gene lookup returns CDR1 ENHRY and CDR2 SYGVKD. Trimming shortened V by 8 bases and J by 1 base, and 15 bases separated the two germline ends. CDR3: CAIRTAMNSYEQYF. The CDR3 DNA is TGTGCCATCCGGACAGCGATGAATTCCTACGAGCAGTACTTC.

This clonotype was observed at least ten times. The V and J genes are TRBV7-2 and TRBJ2-2, with TRBD1 matching 7 bases. CDR3 length equals 17 residues. V gave up 1 base and J gave up 6 bases; unmatched junction bases: 11. CDR1 is SGHTA and CDR2 is FQGNSA in the germline V gene. CDR3 DNA sequence: TGTGCCAGCAGCTTAGGGGACAGTCGAGTCCTTGCCGGGGAGCTGTTTTTT. Protein sequence: CASSLGDSRVLAGELFF.

The chain has TRBV12-3 or TRBV12-4 and TRBJ1-5; D gene ambiguous. Trimming stripped 7 bases from V and 0 bases from J, with 7 bases between. The CDR3 is made up of 13 amino acids. This CDR3 is CASKDLSNQPQHF. The CDR3 DNA sequence: TGTGCCAGCAAGGACCTTAGCAATCAGCCCCAGCATTTT.

V and J are TRBV6-2 or TRBV6-3 and TRBJ2-2; 7 nucleotides match TRBD2. V lost 3 bases to trimming and J lost 1 base; unmatched junction nucleotides: 8. Germline V gene sequence: CDR1 MNHEY, CDR2 SVGEGT. CDR3 size: 17 residues. The CDR3 reads CASSYGTGTKNTGELFF. DNA of the CDR3: TGTGCCAGCAGTTATGGTACCGGGACTAAGAACACCGGGGAGCTGTTTTTT.

This clonotype has a count of ten or more. V gene TRBV7-8 combines with J gene TRBJ2-7; 8 nucleotides match TRBD1. Germline CDR1 SGHVS, CDR2 FQNEAQ. The CDR3 contains 16 residues. Trimming took 0 bases from V and 2 from J; bases not matched to a gene: 6. CDR3 in DNA: TGTGCCAGCAGCTTAGCCCGGACAGGGAGGACCTACGAGCAGTACTTC. Its translation: CASSLARTGRTYEQYF.

This clonotype has at least ten counts. The chain is built from TRBV7-2 and TRBJ2-3; D is unclear. Germline CDR1 is SGHTA and CDR2 is FQGNSA. The V end lost 6 bases, the J end lost 8 bases, and 9 bases lay between the germline ends. This CDR3 comprises 11 residues. CDR3 in DNA: TGTGCCAGCAGACCGCTGGGTACGCAGTATTTT. It encodes CASRPLGTQYF.

The V gene is TRBV28, the J gene TRBJ1-6; 8 nucleotides match TRBD1. V shed 6 bases and J 10 bases; nucleotides not matched to a gene: 8. The CDR3 extends over 14 amino acids. Germline CDR1 and CDR2: MDHEN and SYDVKM. CDR3 in amino acids: CASSATGVGSPLHF. In DNA form, the CDR3 reads TGTGCCAGCAGCGCGACAGGGGTTGGGTCACCCCTCCACTTT.

V is TRBV19 and J is TRBJ1-2; TRBD1 might be the D (5 bases). V gave up 4 bases and J gave up 7 bases, with 16 bases separating them. Germline V lookup: CDR1 LNHDA, CDR2 SQIVND (reference sequence). The CDR3 covers 14 residues. In nucleotides, the CDR3 is TGTGCCAGTAGTAACGACAGACATCCCTTTGGCTACACCTTC. Amino acids: CASSNDRHPFGYTF.

This clonotype showed up just a few times. This chain connects TRBV7-9 to TRBJ1-2, with 8 positions matching TRBD1. In germline, CDR1 is SEHNR, CDR2 FQNEAQ (reference sequence). V dropped 5 bases and J dropped 5; count of bases not matched to a gene: 13. The CDR3 runs 16 residues. Here the CDR3 reads CASSPRQGRYLYGYTF. The CDR3 DNA reads TGTGCCAGCAGCCCCAGACAGGGGCGCTACTTATATGGCTACACCTTC. Combining the CDR3 with reference TRBV7-9 and TRBJ1-2 gives the whole variable domain DTGVSQNPRHKITKRGQNVTFRCDPISEHNRLYWYRQTLGQGPEFLTYFQNEAQLEKSRLLSDRFSAERPKGSFSTLEIQRTEQGDSAMYLCASSPRQGRYLYGYTFGSGTRLTVV.

The V gene is TRBV12-3 or TRBV12-4, the J gene TRBJ1-5, with 10 bases aligning to TRBD1. Trimming removed 3 bases from V and 3 bases from J; junction bases left unmatched: 5. This CDR3 comprises 16 residues. The CDR3 spells CASSLAGTGDNQPQHF. The CDR3 nucleotides are TGTGCCAGCAGTTTGGCCGGGACAGGGGACAATCAGCCCCAGCATTTT.

This clonotype was picked up a small number of times. The J gene is TRBJ2-3, the V gene TRBV27; possible D gene TRBD1, 6 bases. There are 10 residues in the CDR3. The germline V gene encodes CDR1 MNHEY and CDR2 SMNVEV (reference sequence). V lost 8 bases and J 10 bases, leaving 10 bases between the germline ends. In nucleotides, the CDR3 is TGTGCCAGCGCAGGGGAGTCGCAGTATTTT. It is translated as CASAGESQYF.

This clonotype occurred a few times. J is TRBJ1-2 and V is TRBV7-2, with TRBD1 as a possible D gene (5 bases). This CDR3 region has 15 residues. Trimming took 1 base from V and 6 from J, leaving 15 bases between them. From germline, CDR1 is SGHTA and CDR2 FQGNSA. DNA for the CDR3: TGTGCCAGCAGCTTAGACCCGAGCGGGGGGAATGGCTACACCTTC. Amino acids: CASSLDPSGGNGYTF. The whole variable domain, filled in from reference TRBV7-2 and TRBJ1-2, reads GAGVSQSPSNKVTEKGKDVELRCDPISGHTALYWYRQSLGQGLEFLIYFQGNSAPDKSGLPSDRFSAERTGGSVSTLTIQRTQQEDSAVYLCASSLDPSGGNGYTFGSGTRLTVV.

V gene TRBV7-9 combines with J gene TRBJ1-1, with D tentatively TRBD1 (5 bases). Looked up from germline, CDR1 is SEHNR and CDR2 is FQNEAQ (reference sequence). The CDR3 has 13 residues. The V end lost 5 bases, the J end lost 10 bases, and 17 bases lay between the germline ends. The CDR3 sequence: CASSGGTSAAAFF. For the CDR3, the DNA is TGTGCCAGCAGCGGGGGGACTTCGGCCGCAGCTTTCTTT.

This clonotype occurred many times. V is TRBV7-2 and J is TRBJ2-1, with TRBD2 matching 11 bases. The V gene's germline CDR1 is SGHTA and CDR2 FQGNSA. This CDR3 comprises 15 residues. Germline trimming cut 4 bases from V and 7 bases from J; bases unmatched to any gene: 6. CDR3 bases: TGTGCCAGCAGCTCCCCTAGCGGGGGGTGGAATGAGCAGTTCTTC. Amino acids: CASSSPSGGWNEQFF.

V gene TRBV19 combines with J gene TRBJ1-1, with D possibly matching TRBD1 (5 bases). The CDR3 length is 15 residues. The germline V and J ends were trimmed by 4 bases and 6 bases, with 18 bases remaining between them. Germline CDR1 reads LNHDA; CDR2 reads SQIVND (reference sequence). The DNA for the CDR3 is TGTGCCAGTAGTACGGCTCTTGGGGGGATTTCTGAAGCTTTCTTT. This encodes CASSTALGGISEAFF.

This clonotype was recorded a few times. This chain uses TRBV6-5 with TRBJ2-3; the D is unclear. Germline values: CDR1 MNHEY, CDR2 SVGAGI. Trimming stripped 4 bases from V and 0 bases from J, with 5 bases between. The CDR3 sequence is 13 residues long. This CDR3 reads CASSSASTDTQYF. The CDR3 nucleotides are TGTGCCAGCAGTTCTGCTAGCACAGATACGCAGTATTTT.

This clonotype turned up a few times. The chain carries TRBV7-2 and TRBJ1-2; unclear D gene. This CDR3 spans 18 amino acids. Trimming removed 4 bases at V and 0 bases at J, with 21 bases between. Germline V gives CDR1 SGHTA, CDR2 FQGNSA. CDR3 nucleotide sequence: TGTGCCAGCAGCTCCCTTAAACTCCTGGAGATAACTAACTATGGCTACACCTTC. It yields the protein CASSSLKLLEITNYGYTF. Variable domain in full (rest from reference TRBV7-2 and TRBJ1-2): GAGVSQSPSNKVTEKGKDVELRCDPISGHTALYWYRQSLGQGLEFLIYFQGNSAPDKSGLPSDRFSAERTGGSVSTLTIQRTQQEDSAVYLCASSSLKLLEITNYGYTFGSGTRLTVV.

This clonotype was counted only a few times. J is TRBJ1-5 and V is TRBV6-1; D ambiguous. V shed 1 base and J shed 2 bases, with 9 bases lying between them. The CDR3 sequence is 15 residues long. CDR1 and CDR2 (germline): MNHNS, SASEGT. The CDR3 spells CASSEVGYGNQPQHF. CDR3 DNA: TGTGCCAGCAGTGAAGTAGGTTATGGCAATCAGCCCCAGCATTTT.